This T cell receptor beta chain was documented in a study of T cell repertoires in cytomegalovirus infection. Study-level information: Public TCR beta signatures indicated both CMV infection and matching HLA type.

A note on this clonotype: Its antigen remains unidentified.

V lost 6 bases to trimming and J lost 1 base, with 12 bases between them. In germline, CDR1 is LGHDT, CDR2 YNNKEL (reference sequence). The CDR3 consists of 14 residues. TCRdb recomputed calls from the reads with MiXCR, one row per CDR3 protein. The sample has 650,000 to 850,000 distinct CDR3 sequences, 25% to 35% seen once; the top ten hold roughly 14%. General study points: Based on cumulative public TCR beta family frequency, carriers of CMV plus the relevant HLA were identified. Across the ex vivo response, the dominant clonotypes were HLA-C-restricted CMV-specific TCR beta clonotypes.

The V call is TRBV3-1, the J call TRBJ1-1, with a possible D match to TRBD1 (5 bases). This receptor was identified in a human donor in good health (CMV status not recorded). Some clones in this sample may be carry-over from other donors' samples. The source was cultured CD8+ T cells from PBMCs, collected from culture after CMV antigen stimulation. This CDR3 reads CASRPGGRNTEAFF. DNA for the CDR3: TGTGCCAGCAGACCTGGGGGTAGGAACACTGAAGCTTTCTTT.